The T cell receptor (beta chain) described here comes from a study of blood T cell repertoires in COVID-19. Study-wide context: Samples taken during acute and convalescent COVID-19 were collected in the United States, Italy and Spain. In each case, the material was cDNA or gDNA derived from T cells, B-cell-depleted T cells, or PBMCs.

Original methodology: By means of reference gene primer amplification, nucleated cell counts were estimated. TCRdb's copy holds only in-frame clones and misses some; the assay was immunoSEQ multiplex PCR. From that table come the V and J calls and clone size; the DNA was used to work out D and trimming. The sample includes about 190,000 clones, about nine tenths of them seen just once. Germline V gene data show CDR1 as LNHDA and CDR2 as SQIVND (reference sequence). V lost 4 bases to trimming and J lost 2 bases; unmatched junction nucleotides: 4. The CDR3 extends over 14 amino acids. The origin of this receptor is a man aged 25 to 45 with acute or convalescent COVID-19. The V gene is TRBV19, the J gene TRBJ1-1; 7 nucleotides line up with TRBD1. The material sequenced was peripheral blood. CDR3 DNA: TGTGCCAGTAGTACGACAGGGAGCAACACTGAAGCTTTCTTT. Encoded protein: CASSTTGSNTEAFF. The variable domain in full, completed from reference TRBV19 and TRBJ1-1, reads DGGITQSPKYLFRKEGQNVTLSCEQNLNHDAMYWYRQDPGQGLRLIYYSQIVNDFQKGDIAEGYSVSREKKESFPLTVTSAQKNPTAFYLCASSTTGSNTEAFFGQGTRLTVV.